This TCR beta chain was recovered during a study of Graves' ophthalmopathy and Graves' hyperthyroidism. Having ophthalmopathy, the donors showed moderate-to-severe activity, CAS ≥3 and NOSPECS ≥4, with disease lasting under 3 months. RNA transcripts yielded amplified TCR beta CDR3 regions. A first-round RT-PCR used HTBI primers, followed by a second-round multiplex PCR. Via MiXCR, TCRdb re-called the multiplex PCR reads, giving one row per CDR3 protein. The data show 150,000 to 200,000 distinct CDR3 sequences, 39% seen once. Ten or more counts support this clonotype. Sequencing input: peripheral blood. The sequence derives from a man aged 30 to 39 with Graves' ophthalmopathy.

The CDR3, as DNA: TGTGCCAGCAGCTTCGGAGGGCCCGGGGGCTACACCTTC. Residues: CASSFGGPGGYTF. The J gene is TRBJ1-2, the V gene TRBV11-2; D is unclear. This CDR3 region has 13 residues. The germline V and J ends were trimmed by 3 bases and 8 bases, with 13 bases remaining between them. CDR1 SGHAT and CDR2 FQNNGV come from the germline V gene.